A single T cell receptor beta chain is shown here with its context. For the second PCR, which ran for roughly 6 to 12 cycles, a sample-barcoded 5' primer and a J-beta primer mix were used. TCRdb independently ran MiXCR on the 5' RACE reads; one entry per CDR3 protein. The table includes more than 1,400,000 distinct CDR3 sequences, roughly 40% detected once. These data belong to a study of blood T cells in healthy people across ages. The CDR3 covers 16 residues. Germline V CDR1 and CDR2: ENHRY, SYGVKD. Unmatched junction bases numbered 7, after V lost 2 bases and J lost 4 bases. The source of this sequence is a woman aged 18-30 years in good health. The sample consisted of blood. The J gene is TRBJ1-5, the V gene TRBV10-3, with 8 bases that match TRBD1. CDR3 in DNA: TGTGCCATCAGTGAGACTGGACAGGGACTAAATCAGCCCCAGCATTTT. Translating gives CAISETGQGLNQPQHF.